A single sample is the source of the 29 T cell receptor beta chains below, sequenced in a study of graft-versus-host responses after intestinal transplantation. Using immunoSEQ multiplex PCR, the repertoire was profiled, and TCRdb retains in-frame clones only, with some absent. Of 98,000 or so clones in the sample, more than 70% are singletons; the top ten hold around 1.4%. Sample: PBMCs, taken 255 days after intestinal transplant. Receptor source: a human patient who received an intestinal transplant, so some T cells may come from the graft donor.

The CDR3: CASSRTGTRGWNEQFF. In nucleotides, the CDR3 is TGTGCCAGCAGCCGGACCGGGACTAGAGGGTGGAATGAGCAGTTCTTC. The gene calls are TRBV14 and TRBJ2-1; 8 nucleotides match TRBD2. V shed 4 bases and J 7 bases; nucleotides not matched to a gene: 12. CDR3 length: 16 amino acids. CDR1 is SGHDN, CDR2 FVKESK, per germline.

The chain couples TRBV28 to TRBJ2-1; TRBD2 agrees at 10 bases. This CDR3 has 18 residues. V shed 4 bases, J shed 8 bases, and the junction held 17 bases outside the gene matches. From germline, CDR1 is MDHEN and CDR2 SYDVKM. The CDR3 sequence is CASSSPGAEAGGYHEQFF. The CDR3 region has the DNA TGTGCCAGCAGTTCCCCCGGGGCGGAAGCGGGAGGGTACCATGAGCAGTTCTTC.

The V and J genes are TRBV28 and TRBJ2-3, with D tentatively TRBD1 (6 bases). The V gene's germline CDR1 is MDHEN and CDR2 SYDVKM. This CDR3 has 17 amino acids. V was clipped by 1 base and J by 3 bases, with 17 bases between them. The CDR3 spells CASSLSETGMRTDTQYF. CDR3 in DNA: TGTGCCAGCAGTTTATCGGAGACAGGAATGAGGACAGATACGCAGTATTTT. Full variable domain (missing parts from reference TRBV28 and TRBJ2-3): DVKVTQSSRYLVKRTGEKVFLECVQDMDHENMFWYRQDPGLGLRLIYFSYDVKMKEKGDIPEGYSVSREKKERFSLILESASTNQTSMYLCASSLSETGMRTDTQYFGPGTRLTVL.

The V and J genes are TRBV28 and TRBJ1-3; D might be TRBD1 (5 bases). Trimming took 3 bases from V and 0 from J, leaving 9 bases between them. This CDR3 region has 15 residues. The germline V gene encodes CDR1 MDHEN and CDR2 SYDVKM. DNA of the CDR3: TGTGCCAGCAGTTTCGGACAAACCTCTGGAAACACCATATATTTT. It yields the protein CASSFGQTSGNTIYF.

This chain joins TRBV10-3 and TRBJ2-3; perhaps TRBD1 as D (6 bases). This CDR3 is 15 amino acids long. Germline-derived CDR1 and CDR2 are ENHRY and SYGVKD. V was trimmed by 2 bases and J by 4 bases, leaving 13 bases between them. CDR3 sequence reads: CAISEPRQEPDTQYF. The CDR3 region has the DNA TGTGCCATCAGTGAGCCTAGACAGGAACCAGATACGCAGTATTTT.

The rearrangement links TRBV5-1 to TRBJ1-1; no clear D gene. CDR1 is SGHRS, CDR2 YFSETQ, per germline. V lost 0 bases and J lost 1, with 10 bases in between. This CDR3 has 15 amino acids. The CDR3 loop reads CASSLAPAQNTEAFF. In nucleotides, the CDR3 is TGCGCCAGCAGCTTGGCCCCCGCACAGAACACTGAAGCTTTCTTT.

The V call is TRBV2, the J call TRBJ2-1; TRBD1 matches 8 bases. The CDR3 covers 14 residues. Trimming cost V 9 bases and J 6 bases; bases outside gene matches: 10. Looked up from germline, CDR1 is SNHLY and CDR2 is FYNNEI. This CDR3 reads CASGGTGASNEQFF. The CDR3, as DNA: TGTGCCAGTGGGGGGACAGGAGCCTCCAATGAGCAGTTCTTC.

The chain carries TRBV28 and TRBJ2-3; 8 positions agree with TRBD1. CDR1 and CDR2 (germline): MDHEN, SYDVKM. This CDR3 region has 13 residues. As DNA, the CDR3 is TGTGCTGAGCCGGGACAGGGCACAGATACGCAGTATTTT. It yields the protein CAEPGQGTDTQYF.

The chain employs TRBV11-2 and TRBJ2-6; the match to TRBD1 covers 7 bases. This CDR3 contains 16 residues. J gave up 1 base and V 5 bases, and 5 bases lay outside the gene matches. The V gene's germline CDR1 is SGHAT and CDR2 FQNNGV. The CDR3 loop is CASSLSGGSGANVLTF. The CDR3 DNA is TGTGCCAGCAGCCTCTCAGGGGGATCTGGGGCCAACGTCCTGACTTTC.

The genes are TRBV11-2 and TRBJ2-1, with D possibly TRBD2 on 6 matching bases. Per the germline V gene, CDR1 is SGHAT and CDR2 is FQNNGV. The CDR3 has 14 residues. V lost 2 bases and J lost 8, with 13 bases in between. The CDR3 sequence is CASSLQGGLDEQFF. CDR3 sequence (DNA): TGTGCCAGCAGCTTACAGGGAGGCTTGGATGAGCAGTTCTTC.

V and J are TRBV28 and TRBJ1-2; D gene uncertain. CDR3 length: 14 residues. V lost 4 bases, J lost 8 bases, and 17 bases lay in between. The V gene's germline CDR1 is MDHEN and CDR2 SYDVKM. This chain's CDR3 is CASSSQRMGLGYTF. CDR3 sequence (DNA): TGTGCCAGCAGTTCTCAACGGATGGGCCTCGGCTACACCTTC.

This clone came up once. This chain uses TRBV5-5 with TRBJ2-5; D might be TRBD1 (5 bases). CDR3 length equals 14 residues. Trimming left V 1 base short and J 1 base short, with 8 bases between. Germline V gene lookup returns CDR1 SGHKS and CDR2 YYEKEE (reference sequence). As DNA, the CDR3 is TGTGCCAGCAGCTTGAGGACAACCCAAGAGACCCAGTACTTC. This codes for CASSLRTTQETQYF.

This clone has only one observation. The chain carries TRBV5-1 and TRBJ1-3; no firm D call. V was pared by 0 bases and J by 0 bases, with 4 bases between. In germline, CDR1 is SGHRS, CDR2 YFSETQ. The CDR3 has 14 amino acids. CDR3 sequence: CASSLGYSGNTIYF. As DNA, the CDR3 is TGCGCCAGCAGCTTGGGCTACTCTGGAAACACCATATATTTT.

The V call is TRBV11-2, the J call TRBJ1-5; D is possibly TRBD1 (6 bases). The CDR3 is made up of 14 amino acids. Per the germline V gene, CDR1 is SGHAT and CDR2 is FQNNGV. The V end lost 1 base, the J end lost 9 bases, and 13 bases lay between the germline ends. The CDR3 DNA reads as TGTGCCAGCAGCTTAGGGCCTGGGGGGCCGCCCCAGCATTTT. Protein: CASSLGPGGPPQHF. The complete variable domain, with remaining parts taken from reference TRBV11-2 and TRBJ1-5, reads EAGVAQSPRYKIIEKRQSVAFWCNPISGHATLYWYQQILGQGPKLLIQFQNNGVVDDSQLPKDRFSAERLKGVDSTLKIQPAKLEDSAVYLCASSLGPGGPPQHFGDGTRLSIL.

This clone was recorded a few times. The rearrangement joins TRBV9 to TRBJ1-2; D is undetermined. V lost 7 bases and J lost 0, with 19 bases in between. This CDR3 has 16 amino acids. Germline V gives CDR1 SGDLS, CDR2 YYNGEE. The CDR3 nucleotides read TGTGCCAGCCAAGGAGCGGTGGGCACCTCTAACTATGGCTACACCTTC. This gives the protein CASQGAVGTSNYGYTF.

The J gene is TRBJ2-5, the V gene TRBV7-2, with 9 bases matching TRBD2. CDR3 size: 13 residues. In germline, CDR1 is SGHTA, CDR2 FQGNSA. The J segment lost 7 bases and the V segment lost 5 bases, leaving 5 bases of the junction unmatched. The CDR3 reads CASSRAGGVTQYF. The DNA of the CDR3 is TGTGCCAGCAGCCGCGCGGGGGGGGTGACCCAGTACTTC.

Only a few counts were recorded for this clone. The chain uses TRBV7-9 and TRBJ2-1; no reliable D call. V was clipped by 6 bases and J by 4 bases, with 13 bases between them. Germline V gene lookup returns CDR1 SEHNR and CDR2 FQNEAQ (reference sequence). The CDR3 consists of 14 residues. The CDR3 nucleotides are TGTGCCAGCAGAGACCTGGTACAGTACAATGAGCAGTTCTTC. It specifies CASRDLVQYNEQFF. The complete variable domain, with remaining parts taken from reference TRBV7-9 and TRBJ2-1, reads DTGVSQNPRHKITKRGQNVTFRCDPISEHNRLYWYRQTLGQGPEFLTYFQNEAQLEKSRLLSDRFSAERPKGSFSTLEIQRTEQGDSAMYLCASRDLVQYNEQFFGPGTRLTVL.

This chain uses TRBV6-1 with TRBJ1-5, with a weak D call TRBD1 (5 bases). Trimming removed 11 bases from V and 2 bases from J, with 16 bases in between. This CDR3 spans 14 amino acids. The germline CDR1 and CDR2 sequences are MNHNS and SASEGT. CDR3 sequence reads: CAAARVDGNQPQHF. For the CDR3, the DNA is TGTGCCGCGGCCAGGGTTGACGGCAATCAGCCCCAGCATTTT.

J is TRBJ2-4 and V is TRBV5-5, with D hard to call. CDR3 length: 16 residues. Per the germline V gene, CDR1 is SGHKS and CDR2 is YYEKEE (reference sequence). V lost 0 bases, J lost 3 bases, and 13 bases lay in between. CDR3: CASSLVRSSGKNIQYF. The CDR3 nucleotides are TGTGCCAGCAGCTTGGTACGTTCGAGTGGCAAAAACATTCAGTACTTC.

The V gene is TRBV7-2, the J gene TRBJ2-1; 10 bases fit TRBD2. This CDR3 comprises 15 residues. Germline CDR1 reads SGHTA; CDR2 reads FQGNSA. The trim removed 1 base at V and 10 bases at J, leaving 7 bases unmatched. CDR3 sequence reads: CASSLDVLAGVEQFF. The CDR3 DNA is TGTGCCAGCAGCTTAGACGTCCTAGCGGGGGTCGAGCAGTTCTTC.

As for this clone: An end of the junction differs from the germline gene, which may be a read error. CDR3 in DNA: TGTGCCAGCAGTGAAGGGGGGGTAGCGGGGGACCGAATCTTC. Translating it yields CASSEGGVAGDRIF. V and J are TRBV6-1 and TRBJ2-7; 9 positions match TRBD2. The CDR3 has 14 amino acids. Germline CDR1 and CDR2: MNHNS and SASEGT.

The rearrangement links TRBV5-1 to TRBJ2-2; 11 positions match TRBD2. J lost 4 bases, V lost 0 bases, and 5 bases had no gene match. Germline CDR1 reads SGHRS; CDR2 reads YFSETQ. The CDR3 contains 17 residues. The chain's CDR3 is CASSLAKTSGVTGELFF. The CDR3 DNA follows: TGCGCCAGCAGCTTGGCGAAGACTAGCGGGGTCACCGGGGAGCTGTTTTTT.

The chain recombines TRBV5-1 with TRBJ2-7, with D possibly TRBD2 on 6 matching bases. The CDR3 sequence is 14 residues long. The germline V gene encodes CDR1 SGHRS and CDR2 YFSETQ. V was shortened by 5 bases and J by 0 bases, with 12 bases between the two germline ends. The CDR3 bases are TGCGCCAGCAGTCGGGACTCCCACTCCTACGAGCAGTACTTC. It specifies CASSRDSHSYEQYF.

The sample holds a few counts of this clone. The CDR3 spells CASSSGTALGNTIYF. CDR3 bases: TGTGCCAGCAGCTCGGGGACAGCCCTTGGAAACACCATATATTTT. The V gene is TRBV7-9, the J gene TRBJ1-3; TRBD1 aligns across 7 bases. The CDR3 is 15 amino acids. CDR1 SEHNR and CDR2 FQNEAQ come from the germline V gene (reference sequence). Trimming at V came to 4 bases and at J to 3 bases, leaving 6 bases not matched to a gene.

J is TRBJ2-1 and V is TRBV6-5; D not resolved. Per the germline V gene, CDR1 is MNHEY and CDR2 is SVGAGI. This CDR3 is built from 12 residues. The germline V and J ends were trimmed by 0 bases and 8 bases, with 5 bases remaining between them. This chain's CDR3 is CASSYSGDEQFF. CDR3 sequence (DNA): TGTGCCAGCAGTTACTCTGGGGATGAGCAGTTCTTC.

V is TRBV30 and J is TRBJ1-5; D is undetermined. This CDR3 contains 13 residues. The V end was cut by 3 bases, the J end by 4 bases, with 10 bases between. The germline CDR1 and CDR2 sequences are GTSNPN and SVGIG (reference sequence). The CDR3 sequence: CAWSSDGNQPQHF. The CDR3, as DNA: TGTGCCTGGAGCTCGGATGGGAATCAGCCCCAGCATTTT.

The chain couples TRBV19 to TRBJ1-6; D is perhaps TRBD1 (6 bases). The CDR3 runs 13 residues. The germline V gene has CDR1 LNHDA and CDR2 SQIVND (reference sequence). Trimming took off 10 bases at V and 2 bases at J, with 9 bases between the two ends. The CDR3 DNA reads TGTGCCACCGAGGGGGCCTATAATTCACCCCTCCACTTT. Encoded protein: CATEGAYNSPLHF.

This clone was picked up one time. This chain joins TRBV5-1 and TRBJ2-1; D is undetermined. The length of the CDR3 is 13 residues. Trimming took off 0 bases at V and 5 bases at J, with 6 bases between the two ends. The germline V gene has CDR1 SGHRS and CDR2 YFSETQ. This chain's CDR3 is CASSLVADNEQFF. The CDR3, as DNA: TGCGCCAGCAGCTTGGTGGCAGACAATGAGCAGTTCTTC.

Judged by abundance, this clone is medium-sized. The CDR3 is CASSSRGSFSGNTIYF. DNA for the CDR3: TGTGCCAGCAGCTCCCGGGGCAGCTTCTCTGGAAACACCATATATTTT. The rearrangement uses TRBV7-2 and TRBJ1-3, with D possibly matching TRBD1 (5 bases). Germline CDR1 SGHTA, CDR2 FQGNSA. The CDR3 is 16 amino acids. With 4 bases removed from V and 0 bases from J, the gap between germline ends came to 13 bases. The full variable domain, in which reference TRBV7-2 and TRBJ1-3 provide the parts outside the CDR3, is GAGVSQSPSNKVTEKGKDVELRCDPISGHTALYWYRQSLGQGLEFLIYFQGNSAPDKSGLPSDRFSAERTGGSVSTLTIQRTQQEDSAVYLCASSSRGSFSGNTIYFGEGSWLTVV.